These 8 T cell receptor beta chains came from one sample sequenced in a study of control samples from healthy donors and cancer patients. Generated by immunoSEQ multiplex PCR, the TCRdb table keeps only in-frame clones and is missing some. The table records approximately 60,000 clones, approximately 90% of them present only once. The sequenced sample consisted of PBMCs. Receptor source: a man under 40 with colorectal cancer.

The CDR3: CASSLSTSPFGTAEFSGNTIYF. In nucleotides, the CDR3 is TGCGCCAGCAGCTTAAGTACTTCTCCCTTTGGGACAGCCGAATTCTCTGGAAACACCATATATTTT. The chain is built from TRBV5-1 and TRBJ1-3; 7 positions match TRBD1. The CDR3 runs 22 residues. Germline V lookup: CDR1 SGHRS, CDR2 YFSETQ. The junction had 23 bases not matched to a gene; V was cut back by 2 bases and J by 0 bases.

The V gene is TRBV29-1, the J gene TRBJ1-1; TRBD1 is a possible D gene (5 bases). V lost 6 bases and J lost 8, with 13 bases in between. The CDR3 contains 11 residues. Looked up from germline, CDR1 is SQVTM and CDR2 is ANQGSEA. The CDR3 loop is CSVATGPEAFF. CDR3 DNA: TGCAGCGTGGCCACGGGACCCGAAGCTTTCTTT.

This chain joins TRBV19 and TRBJ1-1; TRBD1 might be the D (5 bases). The CDR3 consists of 15 residues. V was pared by 2 bases and J by 5 bases, with 15 bases between. In germline, CDR1 is LNHDA, CDR2 SQIVND (reference sequence). The CDR3 region has the DNA TGTGCCAGTAGTATACGCGCCCGGCAGGGAACTGAAGCTTTCTTT. Protein sequence: CASSIRARQGTEAFF.

This clone appeared a few times. The chain uses TRBV6-6 and TRBJ1-3, with 8 positions matching TRBD1. The germline CDR1 and CDR2 sequences are MNHNY and SVGAGI (reference sequence). Germline trimming cut 10 bases from V and 4 bases from J; bases unmatched to any gene: 6. This CDR3 comprises 13 residues. The CDR3 DNA reads as TGTGCCACCCAGGACAGGGAGGGAAACACCATATATTTT. Protein product: CATQDREGNTIYF.

This chain uses TRBV2 with TRBJ2-3; 8 nucleotides agree with TRBD2. The CDR3 is made up of 15 amino acids. Per germline, CDR1 SNHLY and CDR2 FYNNEI. V shed 6 bases, J shed 2 bases, and the junction held 7 bases outside the gene matches. Here the CDR3 reads CASSPNGGDTDTQYF. The CDR3 DNA reads TGTGCCAGCAGCCCCAACGGGGGGGACACAGATACGCAGTATTTT.

The V gene is TRBV4-3, the J gene TRBJ1-6, with D maybe TRBD1 (5 bases). The length of the CDR3 is 16 residues. The germline CDR1 and CDR2 sequences are LGHNA and YSLEER. V lost 3 bases to trimming and J lost 8 bases, with 17 bases between them. CDR3 protein: CASSQMGPSPDSPLHF. The CDR3 coding sequence is TGCGCCAGCAGCCAGATGGGACCTTCCCCGGATTCACCCCTCCACTTT.

CDR3 coding DNA: TGTGCCAGCCAAGGGGCTGCGAACACCGGGGAGCTGTTTTTT. Residues: CASQGAANTGELFF. The V call is TRBV19, the J call TRBJ2-2; a weak D match, TRBD1 (5 bases). V dropped 9 bases and J dropped 0 bases, with 11 bases sitting between them. Germline CDR1 and CDR2: LNHDA and SQIVND (reference sequence). This CDR3 is 14 amino acids long.

The chain couples TRBV6-1 to TRBJ2-7; D is tentatively TRBD1 or TRBD2 (5 bases each). The CDR3 consists of 14 residues. From germline, CDR1 is MNHNS and CDR2 SASEGT. Trimming removed 3 bases from V and 5 bases from J, with 14 bases in between. The CDR3 bases are TGTGCCAGCAGTGAGGGGCAGGGACCGGACGAGCAGTACTTC. Amino acids: CASSEGQGPDEQYF.